These T cell receptor beta chains were read from a single sample in a study of shared clonotypes between healthy human individuals. TCRdb's copy holds only in-frame clones and misses some; the assay was immunoSEQ multiplex PCR. The sample includes 2 million to 2.5 million clones, under 97% seen only once; the top ten take roughly 0.13%. Specimen: naive CD4+ T cells sorted from blood. These TCRs come from a man aged 18 to 35 in good health. CDR3s include the opening cysteine and the closing phenylalanine or tryptophan. D genes are given only for firm matches. Part of the rows lack a size; the others show once, few, many or a class for expanded clones.

abundance,j_gene,v_gene,d_gene,CDR3nt,CDR3aa
NA,TRBJ1-5,TRBV6-1,TRBD1,TGTGCCAGCAGTAAAGGGACAGGGGTATATAGCAATCAGCCCCAGCATTTT,CASSKGTGVYSNQPQHF
NA,TRBJ1-5,TRBV20-1,NA,TGCAGTGCTAGGGGGATTCAGCCCCAGCATTTT,CSARGIQPQHF
NA,TRBJ2-7,TRBV7-3,NA,TGTGCCAGCAGCTTAGATCCGCGGGCCTACGAGCAGTACTTC,CASSLDPRAYEQYF
NA,TRBJ2-6,TRBV5-4,NA,TGTGCCAGCAGCTTGGGCGGGACGGTCGCTGGGGCCAACGTCCTGACTTTC,CASSLGGTVAGANVLTF
once,TRBJ2-2,TRBV5-1,TRBD2,TGCGCCAGCAGCTTGGGACTAGCAATAAGAACCGGGGAGCTGTTTTTT,CASSLGLAIRTGELFF
few,TRBJ2-2,TRBV18,NA,TGTGCCAGCTCACCAGGACAAGACGGGGAGCTGTTTTTT,CASSPGQDGELFF
NA,TRBJ2-7,TRBV10-3,NA,TGTGCCAGTGCCCGGGACACTTTCCACGAGCAGTACTTC,CASARDTFHEQYF
NA,TRBJ2-1,TRBV6-1,TRBD2,TGTGCCAGCGGGACTAGCGAGAGCTCCTACAATGAGCAGTTCTTC,CASGTSESSYNEQFF
NA,TRBJ1-3,TRBV5-8,NA,TGTGCCAGCAGCTCCGGGACTCCCGGAAACACCATATATTTT,CASSSGTPGNTIYF
NA,TRBJ2-3,TRBV4-3,TRBD2,TGCGCCAGCAGCCAAGATACCCTACTAGCGGAAAGCACAGATACGCAGTATTTT,CASSQDTLLAESTDTQYF
NA,TRBJ1-1,TRBV5-1,TRBD1,TGCGCCAGCAGCTACAGGGGTGAGAACACTGAAGCTTTCTTT,CASSYRGENTEAFF
NA,TRBJ2-5,TRBV7-6,NA,TGTGCCAGCAGCTTAGGGGTTAAGGGTCCACAAGAGACCCAGTACTTC,CASSLGVKGPQETQYF
NA,TRBJ2-7,TRBV30,TRBD2,TGTGCCTGGAGTGTACTAGCGGGAGGGGGCGAGCAGTACTTC,CAWSVLAGGGEQYF
NA,TRBJ1-5,TRBV7-9,NA,TGTGCCAGCAGCTTAGGGGGGATTAGCAATCAGCCCCAGCATTTT,CASSLGGISNQPQHF
NA,TRBJ2-2,TRBV7-2,TRBD2,TGTGCCAGCAGCCCCCTAGCGGGTAGTACCGGGGAGCTGTTTTTT,CASSPLAGSTGELFF
NA,TRBJ2-2,TRBV11-2,NA,TGTGCCAGCAGCTTAGATGCGGGTACCGGGGAGCTGTTTTTT,CASSLDAGTGELFF
NA,TRBJ2-5,TRBV10-1,TRBD1,TGCGCCAGCAGTAGTGTTGTGGGCAGGGGGCTGGAGACCCAGTACTTC,CASSSVVGRGLETQYF
NA,TRBJ1-6,TRBV6-5,NA,TGTGCCAGCAGTTACTCGGGGGCTCTAACGACGGCACCCCTCCACTTT,CASSYSGALTTAPLHF
once,TRBJ1-5,TRBV2,NA,TGTGCCAGCAGTTCCCAACCTGATAGCAATCAGCCCCAGCATTTT,CASSSQPDSNQPQHF
NA,TRBJ2-2,TRBV28,NA,TGTGCCAGCCACGGGCTCAGGCCTGGGAACACCGGGGAGCTGTTTTTT,CASHGLRPGNTGELFF
NA,TRBJ1-2,TRBV29-1,TRBD1,TGCAGCGTTGAGGCCGACAGGGCGGGACACCAATCAAATGGCTACACCTTC,CSVEADRAGHQSNGYTF
NA,TRBJ2-7,TRBV27,TRBD1,TGTGCCAGCAGGATCCTGACAGGGGGTGGCTACGAGCAGTACTTC,CASRILTGGGYEQYF
NA,TRBJ2-2,TRBV2,NA,TGTGCCAGCAGTATCCTAACCCTGAACACCGGGGAGCTGTTTTTT,CASSILTLNTGELFF